Listed below are T cell receptor beta chains from one sample, sequenced in a study of T-cell memory formation after mild COVID-19. Each CDR3 protein is one row after TCRdb ran MiXCR on the 5' RACE reads. The table lists roughly 340,000 distinct CDR3 sequences, about 20% of them singletons. Input material: PBMCs or a T cell subset sorted from them (not recorded which). The source of these receptors is a man younger than 35 who had mild COVID-19 (a few samples of this study predate the infection). Cell type and time point are not known. CDR3s include the opening cysteine and the closing phenylalanine or tryptophan. Fields, in order: D gene, clone size, J gene, V gene, CDR3 DNA, CDR3 protein. The D gene is left open where the match is weak. Where a row states a size, it is once, few, many or the class of an expanded clone; other rows omit it.

NA NA TRBJ2-4 TRBV19 TGTGCCAGTAGTCGGACGGACCAATTCCTCAACATTCAGTACTTC CASSRTDQFLNIQYF
NA few TRBJ1-5 TRBV7-8 TGTGCCAGCAGCCCCCGGAGTAGCAATCAGCCCCAGCATTTT CASSPRSSNQPQHF
TRBD2 NA TRBJ2-3 TRBV20-1 TGCAGTGCTAGAAATAGCGGGGGTATGGATACGCAGTATTTT CSARNSGGMDTQYF
NA NA TRBJ1-2 TRBV6-5 TGTGCCAGCAGTTACTCAGGGTGGGAAGGCTACACCTTC CASSYSGWEGYTF
NA NA TRBJ2-2 TRBV11-2 TGTGCCAGCAGCTTAGCGCAGGCCATATCCGGGGAGCTGTTTTTT CASSLAQAISGELFF
NA NA TRBJ1-1 TRBV12-3/TRBV12-4 TGTGCCAGCAGTGCCAACAGGGCGTGGGGCGCTGAAGCTTTCTTT CASSANRAWGAEAFF
NA NA TRBJ1-5 TRBV5-1 TGCGCCAGCAGCGTGAGGGGAGGCAGCAATCAGCCCCAGCATTTT CASSVRGGSNQPQHF
TRBD1 NA TRBJ2-7 TRBV6-5 TGTGCCAGCAGGATTTTGGGACAGTCCTACGAGCAGTACTTC CASRILGQSYEQYF
NA few TRBJ1-1 TRBV5-1 TGCGCCAGCAGCCCGCGCGTAATAGGGAGGAACACTGAAGCTTTCTTT CASSPRVIGRNTEAFF
NA NA TRBJ2-7 TRBV6-2/TRBV6-3 TGTGCCAGCACTTCCCGGGACACGGGCGCCGGCGAGCAGTACTTC CASTSRDTGAGEQYF
NA NA TRBJ1-6 TRBV27 TGTGCCAGCAGTTCGCCCTTTGGGGGAAATTCACCCCTCCACTTT CASSSPFGGNSPLHF
TRBD2 many TRBJ2-3 TRBV4-2 TGTGCCAGCAGCCAAGTTGGGGGGGACCGCACAGATACGCAGTATTTT CASSQVGGDRTDTQYF
NA few TRBJ1-2 TRBV28 TGTGCCAGCACCTTACGGACAATAGTTCATGGCTACACCTTC CASTLRTIVHGYTF
TRBD2 NA TRBJ2-1 TRBV5-1 TGCGCCAGCAGCGCAGCGGTACTAGCGGGGGGACCCAATGAGCAGTTCTTC CASSAAVLAGGPNEQFF
TRBD2 NA TRBJ2-4 TRBV7-3 TGTGCCAGCAGCATTACTAGCGGGGGGGCTGAAGGAAACATTCAGTACTTC CASSITSGGAEGNIQYF
TRBD1 many TRBJ1-6 TRBV12-3/TRBV12-4 TGTGCCAGCAGTCATGGACAGGGCGGAAATTCACCCCTCCACTTT CASSHGQGGNSPLHF
TRBD1 few TRBJ2-5 TRBV5-5 TGTGCCAGCAGCTTTGGACAGGGTCGGGAGACCCAGTACTTC CASSFGQGRETQYF
TRBD1 NA TRBJ1-5 TRBV27 TGTGCCAGCAGTTTATTCCCGGACAGGGGCGGCCAGCCCCAGCATTTT CASSLFPDRGGQPQHF
NA few TRBJ2-2 TRBV6-2/TRBV6-3 TGTGCCAGCAGTAACCCACCAGGATACACCGGGGAGCTGTTTTTT CASSNPPGYTGELFF
NA few TRBJ1-6 TRBV7-2 TGTGCCAGCAGCACCTACCGTGACGCCTCACCCCTCCACTTT CASSTYRDASPLHF
NA few TRBJ2-4 TRBV9 TGTGCCAGCAGCGTAGAGTGGGCCGAGGAAAACATTCAGTACTTC CASSVEWAEENIQYF
NA few TRBJ1-1 TRBV27 TGTGCCAGCAGTTTCCCACAGGGCATAAACACTGAAGCTTTCTTT CASSFPQGINTEAFF
NA few TRBJ2-3 TRBV12-5 TGTGCTAGTGGTTTGGTCTTGAGGGCTAGCACAGATACGCAGTATTTT CASGLVLRASTDTQYF